This T cell receptor beta chain emerged from a study of cytomegalovirus exposure and HLA in healthy donors. 13 Jbeta primers and 60 Vbeta primers were used for the PCR. TCRdb's table, derived via immunoSEQ multiplex PCR, lists solely in-frame clones and lacks some. The data show around 67,000 clones, roughly 74% seen once. The trim removed 7 bases at V and 6 bases at J, leaving 12 bases unmatched. The CDR3 spans 14 residues. CDR1 SQVTM and CDR2 ANQGSEA come from the germline V gene. The V call is TRBV29-1, the J call TRBJ2-1; 7 positions agree with TRBD2. The sequence came from a man aged 18 to 35 in good health and CMV-seropositive. Material for sequencing was PBMCs. The CDR3 sequence is CSALGGSGVNEQFF. CDR3 DNA sequence: TGCAGCGCCCTTGGGGGGAGCGGGGTCAATGAGCAGTTCTTC.